This TCR beta chain is from a study of shared clonotypes between healthy human individuals. Study-wide results and caveats: Rarefaction showed sorted-subset sequencing was incomplete despite large depth. Memory subsets generally showed lower estimated richness than naive subsets.

Details on this clone: Its antigen remains unidentified.

The donors, healthy adults who were HIV-negative, had experienced no recent acute infections or vaccinations. Each subset's genomic DNA was shared equally among a number of immunoSEQ plates. TCRdb keeps only in-frame clones here, not all; method: immunoSEQ multiplex PCR. The table records roughly 2,500,000 clones, 90% to 95% of them present only once. Germline CDR1 LNHDA, CDR2 SQIVND (reference sequence). This CDR3 has 17 residues. Trimming removed 0 bases from V and 4 bases from J; junction bases left unmatched: 6. The receptor was derived from a man in his late teens or twenties in good health. Some clones in this sample may be carry-over from other donors' samples. V is TRBV19 and J is TRBJ2-2; 9 bases match TRBD2. Material for sequencing was naive CD4+ T cells from PBMCs. Subset given: CD45RA+ positively selected. CDR3 DNA sequence: TGTGCCAGTAGTATAGAAGGACTAGCGTGGGGCACCGGGGAGCTGTTTTTT. Translating gives CASSIEGLAWGTGELFF. The entire variable domain, with the rest obtained from reference TRBV19 and TRBJ2-2, is as follows: DGGITQSPKYLFRKEGQNVTLSCEQNLNHDAMYWYRQDPGQGLRLIYYSQIVNDFQKGDIAEGYSVSREKKESFPLTVTSAQKNPTAFYLCASSIEGLAWGTGELFFGEGSRLTVL.